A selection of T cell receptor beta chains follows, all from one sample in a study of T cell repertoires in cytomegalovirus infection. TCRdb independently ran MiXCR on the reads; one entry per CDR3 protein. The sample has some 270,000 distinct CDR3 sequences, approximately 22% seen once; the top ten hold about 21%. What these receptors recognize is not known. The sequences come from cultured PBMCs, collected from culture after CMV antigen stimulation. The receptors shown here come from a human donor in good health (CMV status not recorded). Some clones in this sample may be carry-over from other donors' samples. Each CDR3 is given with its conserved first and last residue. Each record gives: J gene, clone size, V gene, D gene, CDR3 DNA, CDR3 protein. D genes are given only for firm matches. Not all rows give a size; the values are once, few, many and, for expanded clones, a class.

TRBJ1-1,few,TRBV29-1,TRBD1,TGCAGCGTTGAAGAGGTCAGGGGGTATGAAGCTTTCTTT,CSVEEVRGYEAFF
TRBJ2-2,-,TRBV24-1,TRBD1,TGTGCCACCAGTGATTTACAGGGGGATAATTCCGGGGAGCTGTTTTTT,CATSDLQGDNSGELFF
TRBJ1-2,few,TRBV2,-,TGTGCCAGCATAGGACCTTCGCGGGGCTACACCTTC,CASIGPSRGYTF
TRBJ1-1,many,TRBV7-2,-,TGTGCCAGCAGCTTATCGGCAGTGAACACTGAAGCTTTCTTT,CASSLSAVNTEAFF
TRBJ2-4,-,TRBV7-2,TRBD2,TGTGCCAGCAGCTTACTTCCCTCACTGGCGGGGGTCGAGCTAGCCAAAAACATTCAGTACTTC,CASSLLPSLAGVELAKNIQYF
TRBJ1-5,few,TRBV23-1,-,TGCGCCAGCAGTCAATCGGGCTTAGGGATCAAGGATAGCAATCAGCCCCAGCATTTT,CASSQSGLGIKDSNQPQHF
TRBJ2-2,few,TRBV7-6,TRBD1,TGTGCCAGCAGCTTATTTCACGGGACAGGCGGCACCGGGGAGCTGTTTTTT,CASSLFHGTGGTGELFF
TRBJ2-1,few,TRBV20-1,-,TGCAGTGCGTCTAGCCGGTACAATGAGCAGTTCTTC,CSASSRYNEQFF
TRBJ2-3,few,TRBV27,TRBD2,TGTGCCTGTAAGTGGAGCGGGGCCACAGATACGCAGTATTTT,CACKWSGATDTQYF
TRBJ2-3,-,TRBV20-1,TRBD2,TGCAGTGCTAGGGGGACTAGCCGCCGGCAGAGCACAGATACGCAGTATTTT,CSARGTSRRQSTDTQYF
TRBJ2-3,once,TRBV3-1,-,TGTGCCAGCAGCCAACACACGGGGGCAGATACGCAGTATTTT,CASSQHTGADTQYF
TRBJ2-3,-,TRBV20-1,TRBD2,TGCAGTGCTATTAGCGGGTACACAGATACGCAGTATTTT,CSAISGYTDTQYF
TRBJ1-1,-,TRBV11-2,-,TGTGCCAGCAGCTTATTGAAGGGTAGAGGGGAAGCTTTCTTT,CASSLLKGRGEAFF
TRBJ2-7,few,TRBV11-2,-,TGTGCCAGCAGCCGCTTGGGCTGGGGGGGGCGGCGTGACGAGCAGTACTTC,CASSRLGWGGRRDEQYF
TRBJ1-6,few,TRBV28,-,TGTGCCAGCATCGGGGCTGGCTCCTATAATTCACCCCTCCACTTT,CASIGAGSYNSPLHF
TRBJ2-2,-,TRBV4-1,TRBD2,TGCGCCAGCAGACCCCACGCCCCGGGACTAGGAGACACCGGGGAGCTGTTTTTT,CASRPHAPGLGDTGELFF
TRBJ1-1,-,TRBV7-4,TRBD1,TGTGCCAGCAGCTTAGCGACAGGGGGCGCGAACACTGAAGCTTTCTTT,CASSLATGGANTEAFF
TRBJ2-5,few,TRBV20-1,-,TGCAGTGCGTCATATACGGGAGTAAGGCAAGAGACCCAGTACTTC,CSASYTGVRQETQYF
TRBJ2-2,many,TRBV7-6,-,TGTGCCAGCAGCTTCAGAGGGAGGACCGGGGAGCTGTTTTTT,CASSFRGRTGELFF
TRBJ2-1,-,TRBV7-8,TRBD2,TGTGCCAGCAGCTTAGTGGTAGCGGGAGGAGGGGAGCAGTTCTTC,CASSLVVAGGGEQFF
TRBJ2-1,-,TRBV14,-,TGTGCCAGCAGCCCTCGCGGTAGCGGAGGGCGGAATGAGCAGTTCTTC,CASSPRGSGGRNEQFF
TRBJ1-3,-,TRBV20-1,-,TGCAGTGCTAGAAGATCCTCTGGAAACACCATATATTTT,CSARRSSGNTIYF
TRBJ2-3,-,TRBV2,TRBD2,TGTGCCAGCAATGCGTATTCGCGGGGGGCAGATACGCAGTATTTT,CASNAYSRGADTQYF
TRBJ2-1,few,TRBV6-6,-,TGTGCCAGCAGTTACTGGATTTCCTACAATGAGCAGTTCTTC,CASSYWISYNEQFF
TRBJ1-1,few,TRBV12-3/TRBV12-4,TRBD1,TGTGCCAGCAGAGGGGACAGGGGCTGGGAAGCTTTCTTT,CASRGDRGWEAFF
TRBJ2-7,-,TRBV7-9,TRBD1,TGTGCCAGCAGCCGTGGGACAGGGATCTACGAGCAGTACTTC,CASSRGTGIYEQYF
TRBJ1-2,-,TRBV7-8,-,TGTGCCAGCAGCTTAGCGAGGACACGGACTAACTATGGCTACACCTTC,CASSLARTRTNYGYTF
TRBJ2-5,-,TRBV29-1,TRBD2,TGCAGCGTTGAAGAGGGAGGGAGTGGGGAGACCCAGTACTTC,CSVEEGGSGETQYF
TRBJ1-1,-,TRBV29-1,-,TGCAGCGTTGGGGGAGTTGCGTCTGAAGCTTTCTTT,CSVGGVASEAFF
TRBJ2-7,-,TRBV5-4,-,TGTGCCAGCAGCCCCCGCGGGGACTTCTACGAGCAGTACTTC,CASSPRGDFYEQYF
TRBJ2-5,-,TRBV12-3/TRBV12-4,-,TGTGCCAGCAGTTCTTCCTATCAAGAGACCCAGTACTTC,CASSSSYQETQYF
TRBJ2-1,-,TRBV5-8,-,TGTGCCAGCATAAGGCAGCTCTACAATGAGCAGTTCTTC,CASIRQLYNEQFF
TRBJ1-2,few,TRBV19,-,TGTGCCAGTAGTATAGGTGCGGAATATGGCTACACCTTC,CASSIGAEYGYTF
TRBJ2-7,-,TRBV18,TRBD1,TGTGCCAGCTCACTCACGACAGGGGCTTCCTACGAGCAGTACTTC,CASSLTTGASYEQYF
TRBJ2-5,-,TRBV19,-,TGTGCCAGCCAGAGTCTCCGAGCGGACCAACAAGAGACCCAGTACTTC,CASQSLRADQQETQYF
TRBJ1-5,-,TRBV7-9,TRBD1,TGTGCCAGCAGCCCCACAGGGACAGCCCATCAGCCCCAGCATTTT,CASSPTGTAHQPQHF
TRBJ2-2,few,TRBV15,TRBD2,TGTGCCACCAGCCCGGGGACTAGCGTGACAACCACGAACACCGGGGAGCTGTTTTTT,CATSPGTSVTTTNTGELFF
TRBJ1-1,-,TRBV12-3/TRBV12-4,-,TGTGCCAGCGCCTTGGCGGGGACCCTCACTGAAGCTTTCTTT,CASALAGTLTEAFF
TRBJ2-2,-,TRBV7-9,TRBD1,TGTGCCAGCAGCTTAGGGACAGGGGAGACCGGGGAGCTGTTTTTT,CASSLGTGETGELFF
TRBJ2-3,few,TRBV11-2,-,TGTGCCAGCAGCTTATCCCGGGAAGGGGGAAGCACAGATACGCAGTATTTT,CASSLSREGGSTDTQYF
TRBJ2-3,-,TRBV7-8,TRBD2,TGTGCCAGCAGCCCCCGAGGGACTAGCGGCACAGATACGCAGTATTTT,CASSPRGTSGTDTQYF
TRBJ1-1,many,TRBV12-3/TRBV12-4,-,TGTGCCAGCAGTCGGGACTTCACTGAAGCTTTCTTT,CASSRDFTEAFF
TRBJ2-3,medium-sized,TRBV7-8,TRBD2,TGTGCCAGCAGCTTAGCGCCCGCGGGAGACGGGGATACGCAGTATTTT,CASSLAPAGDGDTQYF
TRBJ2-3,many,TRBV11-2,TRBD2,TGTGCCAGCAGCGACTTGGCGGGAGTAGGAGATACGCAGTATTTT,CASSDLAGVGDTQYF
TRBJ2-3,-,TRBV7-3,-,TGTGCCAGCAGCTCAACAGGCCGCTCCGGGGTGCAGTATTTT,CASSSTGRSGVQYF
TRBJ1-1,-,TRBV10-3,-,TGTGCCATCAGCAAAGTCCAGGGTTCGAACACTGAAGCTTTCTTT,CAISKVQGSNTEAFF
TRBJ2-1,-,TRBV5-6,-,TGTGCCAGCATCATGAGCGACACCTGGGCCTACAATGAGCAGTTCTTC,CASIMSDTWAYNEQFF
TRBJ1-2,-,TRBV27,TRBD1,TGTGCCAGCAGTCTCCGACAGGGGGTGGACTATGGCTACACCTTC,CASSLRQGVDYGYTF
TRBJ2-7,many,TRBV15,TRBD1,TGTGCCACCAGCATGGACAGGTCTCGTGGGCAGTACTTC,CATSMDRSRGQYF
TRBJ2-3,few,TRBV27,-,TGTGCCAGCAGTTACCAGGTTTGGGGGGATACGCAGTATTTT,CASSYQVWGDTQYF
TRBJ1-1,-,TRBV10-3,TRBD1,TGTGCCACCTTGACAGGGATTGGGACTGAAGCTTTCTTT,CATLTGIGTEAFF